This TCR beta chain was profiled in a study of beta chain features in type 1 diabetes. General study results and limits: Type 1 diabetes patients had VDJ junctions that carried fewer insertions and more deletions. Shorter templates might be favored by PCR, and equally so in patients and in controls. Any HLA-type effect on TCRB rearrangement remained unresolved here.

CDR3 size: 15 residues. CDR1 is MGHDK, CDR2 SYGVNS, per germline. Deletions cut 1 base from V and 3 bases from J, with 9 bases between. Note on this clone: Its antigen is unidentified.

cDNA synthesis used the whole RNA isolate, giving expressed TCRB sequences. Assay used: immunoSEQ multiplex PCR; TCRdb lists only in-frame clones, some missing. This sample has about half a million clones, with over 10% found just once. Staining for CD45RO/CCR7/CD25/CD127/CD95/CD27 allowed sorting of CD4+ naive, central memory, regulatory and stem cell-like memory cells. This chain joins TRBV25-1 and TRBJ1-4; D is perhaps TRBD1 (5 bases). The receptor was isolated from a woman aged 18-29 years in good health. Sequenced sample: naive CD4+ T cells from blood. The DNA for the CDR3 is TGTGCCAGCAGTGAATCGGGGGTAGCTAATGAAAAACTGTTTTTT. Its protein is CASSESGVANEKLFF.